Given below is one T cell receptor beta chain in context. The data belong to a study of T cell changes during pregnancy in multiple sclerosis. Assay: immunoSEQ multiplex PCR; the TCRdb copy retains only in-frame clones and omits some. The table shows about 40,000 clones, with approximately 88% occurring only once. This CDR3 comprises 16 residues. Between the trimmed V and J ends, which lost 8 bases and 0 bases, there was a span of 17 bases. Germline-derived CDR1 and CDR2 are PRHDT and FYEKMQ (reference sequence). The sequencing here drew on peripheral blood, taken in the first trimester of pregnancy. The TCR comes from a female donor in good health, enrolled as a control in a pregnancy study. The V and J genes are TRBV13 and TRBJ1-3, with D perhaps matching TRBD1 (5 bases). Written as DNA, the CDR3 is TGTGCCAGCGGGGCAGCCTTCAACCGCTCTGGAAACACCATATATTTT. Protein: CASGAAFNRSGNTIYF.